A single sample gave rise to the 26 T cell receptor beta chains below, sequenced in a study of blood T cell repertoires in COVID-19. Profiling relied on immunoSEQ multiplex PCR, and the TCRdb table lists in-frame clones only, not all of them. The sample yields approximately 210,000 clones, 94% seen once. Sequencing was performed on peripheral blood. The source is a man in his thirties or forties with COVID-19, enrolled during active disease.

The genes are TRBV7-9 and TRBJ2-6; TRBD1 aligns across 11 bases. The CDR3 has 19 amino acids. V was clipped by 1 base and J by 1 base; unmatched bases: 6. Germline CDR1 and CDR2: SEHNR and FQNEAQ (reference sequence). CDR3 sequence (DNA): TGTGCCAGCAGCTTAGAGGGGACAGGGGGACTTTCTGGGGCCAACGTCCTGACTTTC. This encodes CASSLEGTGGLSGANVLTF.

The V call is TRBV7-6, the J call TRBJ2-7, with D possibly TRBD1 on 7 matching bases. The CDR3 consists of 15 residues. Per germline, CDR1 SGHVS and CDR2 FNYEAQ. Trimming took 4 bases from V and 4 from J, leaving 17 bases between them. CDR3 DNA sequence: TGTGCCAGCAGCTCCCAGGGGGGTATAGGGTACGAGCAGTACTTC. Translation: CASSSQGGIGYEQYF. The full variable domain, with the rest looked up from reference TRBV7-6 and TRBJ2-7, is GAGVSQSPRYKVTKRGQDVALRCDPISGHVSLYWYRQALGQGPEFLTYFNYEAQQDKSGLPNDRFSAERPEGSISTLTIQRTEQRDSAMYRCASSSQGGIGYEQYFGPGTRLTVT.

V and J are TRBV3-1 (or the pseudogene TRBV3-2) and TRBJ2-2, with 10 bases fitting TRBD1. Germline loops: CDR1 LGHDT, CDR2 YNNKEL (reference sequence). The junction had 4 bases not matched to a gene; V was cut back by 4 bases and J by 2 bases. CDR3 length equals 16 residues. CDR3 nucleotides: TGTGCCAGCAGCCTACGGACAGGGGGTAACACCGGGGAGCTGTTTTTT. This sequence encodes CASSLRTGGNTGELFF.

V is TRBV2 and J is TRBJ1-1; D is uncertain. The V and J ends lost 1 base and 11 bases respectively, with 11 bases between them. The CDR3 spans 12 residues. Germline CDR1 is SNHLY and CDR2 is FYNNEI. Here the CDR3 DNA reads TGTGCCAGCAGTGAAGACCGCGGGCAGGCTTTCTTT. It specifies CASSEDRGQAFF.

The gene calls are TRBV7-9 and TRBJ2-1; the match to TRBD1 covers 9 bases. The CDR3 contains 13 residues. Germline lookup yields CDR1 SEHNR and CDR2 FQNEAQ (reference sequence). The junction had 7 bases not matched to a gene; V was cut back by 11 bases and J by 5 bases. CDR3 DNA sequence: TGTGCCGGGACAGGGCCTATGAACAATGAGCAGTTCTTC. Translated, it gives CAGTGPMNNEQFF.

The gene calls are TRBV3-1 (or the pseudogene TRBV3-2) and TRBJ1-1; TRBD1 matches at 7 bases. Trimming removed 5 bases from V and 1 base from J; junction bases left unmatched: 4. The CDR3 sequence is 14 residues long. Per germline, CDR1 LGHDT and CDR2 YNNKEL (reference sequence). The CDR3 DNA follows: TGTGCCAGCAGCTCACAGGGGACGAACACTGAAGCTTTCTTT. Its protein product is CASSSQGTNTEAFF.

The chain joins TRBV7-9 to TRBJ2-1, with 7 bases that match TRBD1. Trimming took 3 bases from V and 4 from J; bases not matched to a gene: 6. Germline V gene data show CDR1 as SEHNR and CDR2 as FQNEAQ (reference sequence). This CDR3 is built from 15 residues. The CDR3 is CASSFRQGHYNEQFF. The CDR3 bases are TGTGCCAGCAGCTTTCGACAGGGCCATTACAATGAGCAGTTCTTC.

The V call is TRBV7-9, the J call TRBJ2-7; the match to TRBD2 covers 8 bases. CDR3 length: 14 amino acids. Unmatched junction bases numbered 9, after V lost 6 bases and J lost 5 bases. CDR1 and CDR2 from the germline V gene are SEHNR and FQNEAQ (reference sequence). CDR3 coding DNA: TGTGCCAGCAGTACTCTGGCGGGGGGCGACGAGCAGTACTTC. It yields the protein CASSTLAGGDEQYF.

The gene calls are TRBV15 and TRBJ2-5; D unresolved. V was pared by 1 base and J by 0 bases, with 6 bases between. Germline V gives CDR1 LNHNV, CDR2 YYDKDF (reference sequence). There are 14 residues in the CDR3. In DNA, the CDR3 is TGTGCCACCAGCAGAGGCGACAACCAAGAGACCCAGTACTTC. This encodes CATSRGDNQETQYF.

This chain links TRBV29-1 with TRBJ2-2; D remains ambiguous. The germline gives CDR1 SQVTM, CDR2 ANQGSEA. There are 12 residues in the CDR3. The germline V and J ends were trimmed by 7 bases and 1 base, with 7 bases remaining between them. The CDR3 coding sequence is TGCAGCGCCGGTCAGAACACCGGGGAGCTGTTTTTT. This gives the protein CSAGQNTGELFF.

The V and J genes are TRBV6-1 and TRBJ1-2; a weak D match, TRBD1 (5 bases). Trimming cost V 0 bases and J 7 bases, with 12 bases left between them. CDR1 MNHNS and CDR2 SASEGT come from the germline V gene. CDR3 length equals 14 residues. The CDR3 is CASSEAYGDFGYTF. The CDR3 nucleotides are TGTGCCAGCAGTGAAGCTTATGGGGACTTTGGCTACACCTTC.

The V gene is TRBV7-3, the J gene TRBJ1-2; a weak D match, TRBD1 (5 bases). This CDR3 spans 13 amino acids. With 8 bases removed from V and 4 bases from J, the gap between germline ends came to 14 bases. Germline CDR1 is SGHTA and CDR2 is FQGTGA. For the CDR3, the DNA is TGTGCCAGCTGGGGCAGCTCTTCCTATGGCTACACCTTC. This translates into CASWGSSSYGYTF.

As to this clone: The sample contains more than one DNA sequence encoding this CDR3. This chain uses TRBV12-3 or TRBV12-4 with TRBJ1-5; D gene ambiguous. Deletions cut 5 bases from V and 0 bases from J, with 5 bases between. The CDR3 has 13 residues. Written as DNA, the CDR3 is TGTGCCAGCAGTCTAAGTAGCAATCAGCCCCAGCATTTT. This gives the protein CASSLSSNQPQHF.

This clone is a singleton in its sample. The chain employs TRBV30 and TRBJ2-1; TRBD2 agrees at 9 bases. The ends lost 0 bases at V and 8 bases at J; junction bases unmatched: 5. This CDR3 spans 14 amino acids. In germline, CDR1 is GTSNPN, CDR2 SVGIG (reference sequence). CDR3 sequence reads: CAWSVSGGRDEQFF. DNA for the CDR3: TGTGCCTGGAGTGTGAGCGGGGGGAGGGATGAGCAGTTCTTC.

The chain joins TRBV4-2 to TRBJ2-3; D is possibly TRBD1 (6 bases). CDR1 LGHNA and CDR2 YNFKEQ come from the germline V gene. The CDR3 spans 14 residues. V gave up 5 bases and J gave up 2 bases, with 11 bases separating them. DNA of the CDR3: TGTGCCAGCAGCGTGGGGGCCCCCACAGATACGCAGTATTTT. Encoded protein: CASSVGAPTDTQYF.

This chain joins TRBV5-1 and TRBJ1-5, with TRBD1 matching 7 bases. This CDR3 is 14 amino acids long. Germline V gene lookup returns CDR1 SGHRS and CDR2 YFSETQ. The J segment lost 7 bases and the V segment lost 0 bases, leaving 4 bases of the junction unmatched. The CDR3 region has the DNA TGCGCCAGCAGCTTGGTAGGGGGCCAACAGCCCCAGCATTTT. It encodes CASSLVGGQQPQHF.

DNA for the CDR3: TGTGCCAGCAGCGTAGGGCCCCAATCTCGTGAGCAGTTCTTC. Amino acid sequence: CASSVGPQSREQFF. V gene TRBV9 combines with J gene TRBJ2-1, with D hard to call. Germline assignment: CDR1 SGDLS and CDR2 YYNGEE. Trimming shortened V by 0 bases and J by 9 bases, and 13 bases separated the two germline ends. This CDR3 contains 14 residues.

The CDR3 region is CASSPGQGHYEQYF. CDR3 nucleotides: TGTGCCAGCAGCCCCGGACAGGGGCACTACGAGCAGTACTTC. The chain is built from TRBV3-1 (or the pseudogene TRBV3-2) and TRBJ2-7; 9 bases agree with TRBD1. The junction had 4 bases not matched to a gene; V was cut back by 4 bases and J by 3 bases. CDR1 is LGHDT, CDR2 YNNKEL, per germline (reference sequence). This CDR3 spans 14 amino acids.

The rearrangement links TRBV19 to TRBJ1-1, with TRBD1 matching 9 bases. Germline values: CDR1 LNHDA, CDR2 SQIVND (reference sequence). The V and J ends lost 6 bases and 4 bases, in that order; junction bases with no gene match: 3. This CDR3 region has 13 residues. The DNA of the CDR3 is TGTGCCAGTAGCCAGACAGGGGGCACTGAAGCTTTCTTT. Its translation: CASSQTGGTEAFF. Full variable domain (missing parts from reference TRBV19 and TRBJ1-1): DGGITQSPKYLFRKEGQNVTLSCEQNLNHDAMYWYRQDPGQGLRLIYYSQIVNDFQKGDIAEGYSVSREKKESFPLTVTSAQKNPTAFYLCASSQTGGTEAFFGQGTRLTVV.

This clone was detected only once. The chain uses TRBV15 and TRBJ2-7; a possible D gene is TRBD2 (7 bases). Trimming cost V 1 base and J 4 bases, with 14 bases left between them. The V gene's germline CDR1 is LNHNV and CDR2 YYDKDF (reference sequence). This CDR3 has 15 amino acids. The CDR3 is CATSRVRGAAYEQYF. CDR3 in DNA: TGTGCCACCAGCAGAGTTCGGGGGGCAGCGTACGAGCAGTACTTC.

This chain links TRBV6-4 with TRBJ1-1, with a possible D match to TRBD1 (5 bases). The V gene's germline CDR1 is MRHNA and CDR2 SNTAGT. Trimming pared 6 bases from V and 5 bases from J, leaving 10 bases between. The CDR3 covers 12 residues. CDR3 coding DNA: TGTGCCAGCAGAAATACAGGAACTGAAGCTTTCTTT. The encoded protein is CASRNTGTEAFF.

This clone was seen a single time. This chain connects TRBV7-8 to TRBJ2-3, with 13 bases identical to TRBD2. The V gene's germline CDR1 is SGHVS and CDR2 FQNEAQ. The CDR3 consists of 16 residues. V lost 5 bases to trimming and J lost 2 bases; unmatched junction nucleotides: 4. CDR3 DNA: TGTGCCAGCAGCCGAGGGACTAGCGGGGTCACAGATACGCAGTATTTT. As protein: CASSRGTSGVTDTQYF.

The genes are TRBV7-9 and TRBJ1-4; D is unclear. The CDR3 is 14 amino acids. Between the trimmed V and J ends, which lost 4 bases and 1 base, there was a span of 7 bases. Per the germline V gene, CDR1 is SEHNR and CDR2 is FQNEAQ (reference sequence). This CDR3 reads CASSSRGTNEKLFF. The CDR3, as DNA: TGTGCCAGCAGCTCTCGGGGAACTAATGAAAAACTGTTTTTT.

V and J are TRBV11-2 and TRBJ2-1; the D gene is possibly TRBD1 (6 bases). The CDR3 length is 17 residues. The germline gives CDR1 SGHAT, CDR2 FQNNGV. V lost 5 bases and J 9 bases, leaving 26 bases between the germline ends. The CDR3 region has the DNA TGTGCCAGCAGCGGCCATTTAGGGGGACCCGGAATTGGTGAGCAGTTCTTC. Translation: CASSGHLGGPGIGEQFF. Full variable domain (outside the CDR3, taken from reference TRBV11-2 and TRBJ2-1): EAGVAQSPRYKIIEKRQSVAFWCNPISGHATLYWYQQILGQGPKLLIQFQNNGVVDDSQLPKDRFSAERLKGVDSTLKIQPAKLEDSAVYLCASSGHLGGPGIGEQFFGPGTRLTVL.

V is TRBV7-9 and J is TRBJ1-4; 9 positions match TRBD1. Losses at the gene ends were 5 bases for V and 5 bases for J; bases not matched to a gene: 9. The CDR3 is made up of 16 amino acids. Germline lookup yields CDR1 SEHNR and CDR2 FQNEAQ (reference sequence). CDR3 region: CASSRQPGQGNEKLFF. The CDR3 coding sequence is TGTGCCAGCAGCAGACAGCCGGGACAGGGAAATGAAAAACTGTTTTTT. Complete variable domain (other parts from reference TRBV7-9 and TRBJ1-4): DTGVSQNPRHKITKRGQNVTFRCDPISEHNRLYWYRQTLGQGPEFLTYFQNEAQLEKSRLLSDRFSAERPKGSFSTLEIQRTEQGDSAMYLCASSRQPGQGNEKLFFGSGTQLSVL.

The genes are TRBV5-4 and TRBJ1-1, with D unresolved. Germline loops: CDR1 SGHNT, CDR2 YYREEE (reference sequence). This CDR3 has 15 residues. V was shortened by 1 base and J by 1 base, with 11 bases between the two germline ends. The DNA of the CDR3 is TGTGCCAGCAGCTTGAGTGTGACACCGAACACTGAAGCTTTCTTT. Its translation: CASSLSVTPNTEAFF.